What follows are 21 T cell receptor beta chains derived from one specimen sequenced in a study of neoadjuvant nivolumab and ipilimumab in lung cancer. Here immunoSEQ multiplex PCR was the method, and the copy in TCRdb shows in-frame clones only, minus some. The table lists about 23,000 clones, around 82% of them singletons. The material sequenced was peripheral blood, taken before neoadjuvant nivolumab, alone or with ipilimumab. The receptors were sampled from an adult with non-small cell lung cancer.

This rearrangement joins TRBV19 to TRBJ2-7; no clear D. The germline V and J ends were trimmed by 4 bases and 3 bases, with 13 bases remaining between them. Germline V gene data show CDR1 as LNHDA and CDR2 as SQIVND (reference sequence). The CDR3 is made up of 14 amino acids. CDR3 region: CASSTQAGDYEQYF. Written as DNA, the CDR3 is TGTGCCAGTAGTACCCAGGCAGGCGACTACGAGCAGTACTTC.

The rearrangement links TRBV7-8 to TRBJ2-7, with 10 bases matching TRBD1. V trimming: 5 bases; J trimming: 4 bases; junction bases outside the gene matches: 5. This CDR3 has 14 amino acids. Per germline, CDR1 SGHVS and CDR2 FQNEAQ. The CDR3 loop reads CASSVDRGRYEQYF. As DNA, the CDR3 is TGTGCCAGCAGCGTGGACAGGGGGAGGTACGAGCAGTACTTC. Based on the CDR3 plus reference TRBV7-8 and TRBJ2-7, the full variable domain is GAGVSQSPRYKVAKRGQDVALRCDPISGHVSLFWYQQALGQGPEFLTYFQNEAQLDKSGLPSDRFFAERPEGSVSTLKIQRTQQEDSAVYLCASSVDRGRYEQYFGPGTRLTVT.

V and J are TRBV5-8 and TRBJ2-1; no clear D. CDR3 length: 13 residues. Germline V gene lookup returns CDR1 SGHTS and CDR2 YDEGEE. Trimming left V 4 bases short and J 5 bases short, with 10 bases between. CDR3 amino acids: CASSPLWNNEQFF. In DNA, the CDR3 is TGTGCCAGCAGCCCCCTGTGGAACAATGAGCAGTTCTTC.

The chain links TRBV6-6 to TRBJ1-2; no definite D call. This CDR3 is 14 amino acids long. V lost 7 bases, J lost 8 bases, and 20 bases lay in between. CDR1 and CDR2 (germline): MNHNY, SVGAGI (reference sequence). CDR3 DNA: TGTGCCAGCACCCCTGGCCTGGGAGGAGACGGCTACACCTTC. It is translated as CASTPGLGGDGYTF.

This sequence joins TRBV6-1 and TRBJ2-7, with TRBD1 matching 8 bases. The germline gives CDR1 MNHNS, CDR2 SASEGT. Trimming removed 3 bases from V and 7 bases from J; junction bases left unmatched: 8. The length of the CDR3 is 14 residues. The CDR3 sequence: CASSEGTGVWEQYF. Written as DNA, the CDR3 is TGTGCCAGCAGTGAGGGGACAGGCGTTTGGGAGCAGTACTTC.

This chain joins TRBV7-9 and TRBJ1-1; 7 nucleotides agree with TRBD1. This CDR3 has 13 amino acids. The V and J ends lost 5 bases and 7 bases, in that order; junction bases with no gene match: 7. CDR1 and CDR2 (germline): SEHNR, FQNEAQ (reference sequence). CDR3 sequence (DNA): TGTGCCAGCAGCCCCGGGACAGTCGGTGAAGCTTTCTTT. Translation: CASSPGTVGEAFF. The whole variable domain, remainder taken from reference TRBV7-9 and TRBJ1-1, is DTGVSQNPRHKITKRGQNVTFRCDPISEHNRLYWYRQTLGQGPEFLTYFQNEAQLEKSRLLSDRFSAERPKGSFSTLEIQRTEQGDSAMYLCASSPGTVGEAFFGQGTRLTVV.

The chain combines TRBV1 with TRBJ1-1. TRBV1 counts as a pseudogene. CDR3 length: 13 residues. The CDR3 DNA reads TGCACCAGGCCAGGAGATATGAACACTGAAGCTTTCTTT. Translating gives CTRPGDMNTEAFF.

V usage is TRBV5-1 and J usage is TRBJ2-5; 7 bases map to TRBD1. The CDR3 length is 14 residues. J was trimmed by 0 bases and V by 4 bases; bases with no gene match: 3. Germline CDR1 SGHRS, CDR2 YFSETQ. The CDR3 here is CASSVGTDQETQYF. The DNA for the CDR3 is TGCGCCAGCAGCGTTGGGACAGACCAAGAGACCCAGTACTTC.

This clone was found once. The rearrangement uses TRBV5-4 and TRBJ1-4; 8 bases are shared with TRBD1. The CDR3 is 16 amino acids. The ends lost 1 base at V and 7 bases at J; junction bases unmatched: 9. Germline CDR1 reads SGHNT; CDR2 reads YYREEE (reference sequence). The CDR3 spells CASSLTSGGSIEKLFF. In DNA, the CDR3 is TGTGCCAGCAGCTTGACCTCAGGGGGCAGTATTGAAAAACTGTTTTTT.

The rearrangement links TRBV5-1 to TRBJ2-7, with D perhaps TRBD1 or TRBD2 (6 bases each). Germline-derived CDR1 and CDR2 are SGHRS and YFSETQ. The CDR3 sequence is 16 residues long. Trimming pared 0 bases from V and 2 bases from J, leaving 15 bases between. In DNA, the CDR3 is TGCGCCAGCAGCTTGGCCGGGGGCAGCTCTACCTACGAGCAGTACTTC. Its translation: CASSLAGGSSTYEQYF.

This clone was recorded only once. The rearrangement links TRBV10-1 to TRBJ2-7; D not resolved. The germline gives CDR1 WNHNN, CDR2 SYGVQD (reference sequence). V dropped 6 bases and J dropped 6 bases, with 18 bases sitting between them. CDR3 size: 14 residues. The CDR3 loop is CASRSSRCWCEQYF. DNA for the CDR3: TGCGCCAGCAGAAGTTCTAGGTGTTGGTGCGAGCAGTACTTC.

This clone came up once. The rearrangement joins TRBV5-1 to TRBJ1-1; a weak D match, TRBD1 (5 bases). The V gene's germline CDR1 is SGHRS and CDR2 YFSETQ. Trimming took 1 base from V and 5 from J, leaving 12 bases between them. The CDR3 spans 14 residues. The CDR3 protein is CASSLMQGITEAFF. The CDR3 DNA sequence: TGCGCCAGCAGCTTGATGCAGGGTATTACTGAAGCTTTCTTT.

The chain links TRBV4-2 to TRBJ2-1; TRBD1 matches at 7 bases. The ends lost 2 bases at V and 5 bases at J; junction bases unmatched: 3. The CDR3 loop spans 14 amino acids. Germline V lookup: CDR1 LGHNA, CDR2 YNFKEQ. This CDR3 is CASSQPTGHNEQFF. DNA of the CDR3: TGTGCCAGCAGCCAACCGACAGGGCACAATGAGCAGTTCTTC.

The chain recombines TRBV5-1 with TRBJ1-2; 9 bases are a match to TRBD1. In germline, CDR1 is SGHRS, CDR2 YFSETQ. The V and J ends lost 1 base and 5 bases, in that order; junction bases with no gene match: 6. The CDR3 has 15 residues. The CDR3: CASSLLWTGEYGYTF. As DNA, the CDR3 is TGCGCCAGCAGCTTGCTGTGGACAGGGGAATATGGCTACACCTTC.

This chain links TRBV7-2 with TRBJ2-1; D possibly corresponds to TRBD2 (6 bases). The V gene lost 1 base and the J gene lost 5 bases, with 12 bases spanning the gap. Germline CDR1 SGHTA, CDR2 FQGNSA. CDR3 length: 15 amino acids. The CDR3 sequence is CASSLVYGRDNEQFF. DNA for the CDR3: TGTGCCAGCAGCTTAGTTTACGGGAGAGACAATGAGCAGTTCTTC.

Concerning this clone: This specimen includes other DNA sequences encoding the same CDR3. This chain joins TRBV5-4 and TRBJ2-7, with 8 bases fitting TRBD2. Germline V gives CDR1 SGHNT, CDR2 YYREEE (reference sequence). The V gene end was trimmed by 0 bases and the J gene end by 1 base; junction bases not matched to a gene: 0. This CDR3 contains 14 residues. CDR3 sequence: CASSLGGGSYEQYF. The CDR3 DNA follows: TGTGCCAGCAGCTTGGGCGGGGGGTCCTACGAGCAGTACTTC. Full variable domain (missing parts from reference TRBV5-4 and TRBJ2-7): ETGVTQSPTHLIKTRGQQVTLRCSSQSGHNTVSWYQQALGQGPQFIFQYYREEENGRGNFPPRFSGLQFPNYSSELNVNALELDDSALYLCASSLGGGSYEQYFGPGTRLTVT.

The V gene is TRBV6-1, the J gene TRBJ1-1; no clear D. Germline loops: CDR1 MNHNS, CDR2 SASEGT. Trimming removed 5 bases from V and 2 bases from J, with 6 bases in between. The CDR3 sequence is 12 residues long. The CDR3 DNA sequence: TGTGCCAGCAGTCCATACAACACTGAAGCTTTCTTT. This sequence encodes CASSPYNTEAFF.

The CDR3 bases are TGTGCCAGCAGCCCAGCCTGGGAGCGGGGCAATGAGCAGTTCTTC. Translating gives CASSPAWERGNEQFF. The chain combines TRBV11-1 with TRBJ2-1; 7 nucleotides agree with TRBD2. Per the germline V gene, CDR1 is SGHAT and CDR2 is FQDESV (reference sequence). Trimming removed 5 bases from V and 6 bases from J; junction bases left unmatched: 10. This CDR3 has 15 residues.

The V and J genes are TRBV5-1 and TRBJ2-7; TRBD1 agrees at 7 bases. Losses at the gene ends were 4 bases for V and 0 bases for J; bases not matched to a gene: 7. This CDR3 contains 15 residues. CDR1 is SGHRS and CDR2 is YFSETQ in the germline V gene. The CDR3 loop reads CASSPRQGSSYEQYF. Here the CDR3 DNA reads TGCGCCAGCAGCCCCAGACAGGGTAGCTCCTACGAGCAGTACTTC.

CDR3 in amino acids: CASRRELAGGETQYF. CDR3 in DNA: TGTGCCAGTCGACGGGAACTAGCGGGAGGTGAGACCCAGTACTTC. V gene TRBV2 combines with J gene TRBJ2-5; 12 nucleotides align to TRBD2. The V and J ends lost 9 bases and 5 bases, in that order; junction bases with no gene match: 10. From germline, CDR1 is SNHLY and CDR2 FYNNEI. This CDR3 is 15 amino acids long.

The rearrangement joins TRBV19 to TRBJ1-1; D may be TRBD1 (5 bases). This CDR3 has 14 amino acids. Germline assignment: CDR1 LNHDA and CDR2 SQIVND (reference sequence). V dropped 7 bases and J dropped 0 bases, with 12 bases sitting between them. The CDR3 spells CASTRGALNTEAFF. The CDR3 nucleotides read TGTGCCAGTACCCGTGGGGCATTGAACACTGAAGCTTTCTTT.